This note documents a single TCR beta chain sequence. The data are from a study of chemoradiotherapy in HPV16-positive cancers. Study overall: A couple of HPV16-positive patients' cells yielded candidate HPV-specific clones and common motifs.

TCRdb's copy holds only in-frame clones and misses some; the assay was immunoSEQ multiplex PCR. Here the sample spans about 22,000 clones, around 73% being singletons. V was pared by 0 bases and J by 4 bases, with 12 bases between. The CDR3 has 15 amino acids. Looked up from germline, CDR1 is SGHTA and CDR2 is FQGNSA. This receptor was obtained from a human donor with HPV-associated anogenital cancer. This sample was taken from a patient who underwent chemoradiotherapy. The rearrangement uses TRBV7-2 and TRBJ1-2; no firm D call. The CDR3 DNA reads TGTGCCAGCAGCTTAGCGCCGGGGAGAGGCTATGGCTACACCTTC. It is translated as CASSLAPGRGYGYTF.